This T cell receptor beta chain came from a study of technical replicates of blood from several donors. Concerning this clone itself: Its ends do not fully match the called genes, so a read error is possible.

CDR3 size: 13 residues. CDR1 is SGHRS, CDR2 YFSETQ, per germline. The data were produced by immunoSEQ multiplex PCR, yet TCRdb's version contains in-frame clones alone and is incomplete. The profile covers tens of thousands of clones, with about 94% appearing a single time and 0.25% taken by the ten largest. The receptor comes from a human donor in good health. The rearrangement links TRBV5-1 to TRBJ2-7; TRBD2 might be the D (6 bases). Input material: T cells isolated from PBMCs. The CDR3 here is CASSQEGRAGLHF. CDR3 DNA: TGCGCCAGCAGCCAGGAGGGGCGCGCGGGCCTACACTTC.